Each of the 11 T cell receptor beta chains below was sequenced from the same sample in a study of blood T cell repertoires in COVID-19. Assay: immunoSEQ multiplex PCR; the TCRdb copy retains only in-frame clones and omits some. The table has about 290,000 clones, roughly nine tenths seen once. The sequencing sample was made of PBMCs or T cells enriched from blood (not recorded which). Receptors originate from a woman between 40 and 55 years old who had recovered from COVID-19.

The J gene is TRBJ1-1, the V gene TRBV11-2; 7 positions agree with TRBD1. CDR3 length: 15 residues. V shed 4 bases, J shed 0 bases, and the junction held 5 bases outside the gene matches. Germline V lookup: CDR1 SGHAT, CDR2 FQNNGV. The CDR3 DNA reads TGTGCCAGCAGCTCCCGGACAGGAGTGAACACTGAAGCTTTCTTT. Translating it yields CASSSRTGVNTEAFF.

The CDR3 spells CASSPDEGAYNEQFF. The DNA of the CDR3 is TGCGCCAGCAGCCCGGACGAGGGCGCCTACAATGAGCAGTTCTTC. The chain uses TRBV5-1 and TRBJ2-1; possibly TRBD2 for D (5 bases). This CDR3 is built from 15 residues. Trimming pared 4 bases from V and 2 bases from J, leaving 13 bases between. Germline V gene sequence: CDR1 SGHRS, CDR2 YFSETQ.

This sequence joins TRBV5-1 and TRBJ2-3; 9 positions match TRBD1. Trimming cost V 5 bases and J 5 bases; bases outside gene matches: 6. CDR1 SGHRS and CDR2 YFSETQ come from the germline V gene. There are 14 residues in the CDR3. CDR3 nucleotides: TGCGCCAGCAGTGAGGGACAGGGTAAAGATACGCAGTATTTT. It yields the protein CASSEGQGKDTQYF.

On this clone: Within the sample, other DNA sequences also encode this same CDR3. The chain employs TRBV5-1 and TRBJ1-1, with D unresolved. Germline V gene data show CDR1 as SGHRS and CDR2 as YFSETQ. V was pared by 1 base and J by 3 bases, with 4 bases between. CDR3 length: 12 amino acids. CDR3 region: CASSLSDTEAFF. The CDR3 bases are TGCGCCAGCAGCTTGTCGGACACTGAAGCTTTCTTT.

J is TRBJ1-1 and V is TRBV21-1. TRBV21-1 is tagged as a pseudogene. The CDR3 runs 15 residues. CDR3 nucleotide sequence: TGTGCCAGCATGCTACGGGGGGGGCAGAACACTGAAGCTTTCTTT. This codes for CASMLRGGQNTEAFF.

The rearrangement links TRBV7-9 to TRBJ1-2, with D possibly being TRBD1 (5 bases). The germline gives CDR1 SEHNR, CDR2 FQNEAQ (reference sequence). This CDR3 has 16 amino acids. The V gene lost 4 bases and the J gene lost 4 bases, with 19 bases spanning the gap. CDR3 loop: CASSSLGYAGVYGYTF. CDR3 sequence (DNA): TGTGCCAGCAGCTCGTTGGGTTATGCGGGGGTCTATGGCTACACCTTC.

This rearrangement joins TRBV7-2 to TRBJ1-1, with a weak D call TRBD1 (6 bases). Germline-derived CDR1 and CDR2 are SGHTA and FQGNSA. Trimming pared 3 bases from V and 4 bases from J, leaving 9 bases between. The CDR3 spans 13 residues. The CDR3 is CASSFGQTTEAFF. CDR3 sequence (DNA): TGTGCCAGCAGCTTCGGACAGACCACTGAAGCTTTCTTT.

This chain connects TRBV6-5 to TRBJ1-5, with D maybe TRBD1 (5 bases). The CDR3 covers 15 residues. Germline V gene lookup returns CDR1 MNHEY and CDR2 SVGAGI. V was trimmed by 0 bases and J by 4 bases, leaving 10 bases between them. CDR3 loop: CASSYSQGKNQPQHF. Here the CDR3 DNA reads TGTGCCAGCAGTTACTCCCAGGGTAAGAATCAGCCCCAGCATTTT.

The chain couples TRBV24-1 to TRBJ2-7; the D gene is possibly TRBD2 (6 bases). The V end was cut by 5 bases, the J end by 3 bases, with 16 bases between. The CDR3 loop spans 15 amino acids. Germline V gene lookup returns CDR1 KGHDR and CDR2 SFDVKD. The CDR3 sequence: CATSAGPLGGYEQYF. The CDR3 bases are TGTGCCACCAGTGCGGGCCCTCTGGGGGGCTACGAGCAGTACTTC.

The V and J genes are TRBV15 and TRBJ2-3, with D tentatively TRBD1 (5 bases). V lost 1 base, J lost 7 bases, and 9 bases lay in between. The germline V gene has CDR1 LNHNV and CDR2 YYDKDF (reference sequence). The CDR3 extends over 13 amino acids. CDR3 sequence reads: CATSRVQGYTQYF. The CDR3 DNA follows: TGTGCCACCAGCAGAGTCCAGGGTTATACGCAGTATTTT. The full variable domain, with the rest looked up from reference TRBV15 and TRBJ2-3, is DAMVIQNPRYQVTQFGKPVTLSCSQTLNHNVMYWYQQKSSQAPKLLFHYYDKDFNNEADTPDNFQSRRPNTSFCFLDIRSPGLGDTAMYLCATSRVQGYTQYFGPGTRLTVL.

This chain connects TRBV2 to TRBJ2-1, with 7 bases identical to TRBD1. The V segment lost 4 bases and the J segment 0 bases; nucleotides outside the gene matches: 3. Germline CDR1 and CDR2: SNHLY and FYNNEI. This CDR3 is built from 15 residues. The CDR3, as DNA: TGTGCCAGCAGTGCGGACAGGAGCTCCTACAATGAGCAGTTCTTC. Its translation is CASSADRSSYNEQFF. Using reference TRBV2 and TRBJ2-1 for the parts outside the CDR3, the full variable domain is EPEVTQTPSHQVTQMGQEVILRCVPISNHLYFYWYRQILGQKVEFLVSFYNNEISEKSEIFDDQFSVERPDGSNFTLKIRSTKLEDSAMYFCASSADRSSYNEQFFGPGTRLTVL.